This T cell receptor beta chain is drawn from a study of T cell responses to AZD1222 COVID-19 vaccine. Study outcomes and limitations: Spike-specific TCR breadth and depth grew following two AZD1222 doses.

Assay: immunoSEQ multiplex PCR; the TCRdb copy retains only in-frame clones and omits some. There are 90,000 to 120,000 clones in the sample; 90% to 95% occur only once, and roughly 2% lies in the top ten. In the case of this clone: Antigen unknown.

CDR1 and CDR2 (germline): SGDLS, YYNGEE. This CDR3 has 14 residues. V was pared by 0 bases and J by 3 bases, with 7 bases between. The sequence was collected from an adult in good health. Sequences were derived from peripheral blood, sampled on day 0 of AZD1222 vaccination. The chain employs TRBV9 and TRBJ1-5, with a weak D call TRBD1 (6 bases). CDR3 coding DNA: TGTGCCAGCAGCGTAGGGGACATCAATCAGCCCCAGCATTTT. Encoded protein: CASSVGDINQPQHF.